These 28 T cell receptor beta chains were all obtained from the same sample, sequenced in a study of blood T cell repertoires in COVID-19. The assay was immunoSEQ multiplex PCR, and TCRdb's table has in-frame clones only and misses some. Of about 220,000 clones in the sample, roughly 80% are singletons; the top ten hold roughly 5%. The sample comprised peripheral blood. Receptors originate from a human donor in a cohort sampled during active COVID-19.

The CDR3 nucleotides read TGCGCCAGCAGCTTAGGGGACAGTAACGAGCAGTACTTC. Encoded protein: CASSLGDSNEQYF. The chain couples TRBV5-1 to TRBJ2-7; 7 bases align to TRBD1. In germline, CDR1 is SGHRS, CDR2 YFSETQ. CDR3 length: 13 residues. V lost 2 bases to trimming and J lost 5 bases; unmatched junction nucleotides: 4.

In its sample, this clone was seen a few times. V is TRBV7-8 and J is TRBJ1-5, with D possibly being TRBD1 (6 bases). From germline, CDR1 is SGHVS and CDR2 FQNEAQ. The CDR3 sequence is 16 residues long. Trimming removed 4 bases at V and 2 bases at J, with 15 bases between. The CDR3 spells CASSSSGAVGNQPQHF. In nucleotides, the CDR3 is TGTGCCAGCAGCTCCTCAGGGGCGGTGGGCAATCAGCCCCAGCATTTT.

CDR3 loop: CASSQVGTRTYEQYF. The CDR3 DNA follows: TGTGCCAGCAGCCAAGTCGGGACACGTACCTACGAGCAGTACTTC. This rearrangement joins TRBV7-9 to TRBJ2-7; weak D call: TRBD1 (6 bases). This CDR3 has 15 amino acids. CDR1 is SEHNR, CDR2 FQNEAQ, per germline (reference sequence). V lost 5 bases, J lost 2 bases, and 16 bases lay in between.

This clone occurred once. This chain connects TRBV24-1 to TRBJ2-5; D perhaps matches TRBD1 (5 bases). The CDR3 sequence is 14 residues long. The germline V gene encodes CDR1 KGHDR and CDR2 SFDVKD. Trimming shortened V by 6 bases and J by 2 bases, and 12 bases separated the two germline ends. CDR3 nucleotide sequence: TGTGCCACCAGTCCCCAGGGAACGCAAGAGACCCAGTACTTC. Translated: CATSPQGTQETQYF.

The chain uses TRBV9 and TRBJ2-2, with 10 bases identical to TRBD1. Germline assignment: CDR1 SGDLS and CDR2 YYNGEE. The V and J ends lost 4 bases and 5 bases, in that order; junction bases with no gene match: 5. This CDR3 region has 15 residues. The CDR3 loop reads CASSLGQGGTGELFF. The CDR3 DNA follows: TGTGCCAGCAGCCTCGGACAGGGGGGAACCGGGGAGCTGTTTTTT.

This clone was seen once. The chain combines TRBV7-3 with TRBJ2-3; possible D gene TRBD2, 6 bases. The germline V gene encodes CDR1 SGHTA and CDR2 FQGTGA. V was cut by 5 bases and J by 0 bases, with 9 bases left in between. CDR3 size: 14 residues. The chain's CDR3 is CASSRGTSTDTQYF. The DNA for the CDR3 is TGTGCCAGCAGCCGCGGGACTAGCACAGATACGCAGTATTTT.

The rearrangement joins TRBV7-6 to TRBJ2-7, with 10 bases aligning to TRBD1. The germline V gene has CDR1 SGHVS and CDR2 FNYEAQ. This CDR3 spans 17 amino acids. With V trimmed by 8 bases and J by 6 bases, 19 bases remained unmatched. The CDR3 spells CASRRTGGPSEVSEQYF. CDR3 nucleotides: TGTGCCAGCCGTCGGACAGGGGGTCCCTCCGAGGTCTCCGAGCAGTACTTC.

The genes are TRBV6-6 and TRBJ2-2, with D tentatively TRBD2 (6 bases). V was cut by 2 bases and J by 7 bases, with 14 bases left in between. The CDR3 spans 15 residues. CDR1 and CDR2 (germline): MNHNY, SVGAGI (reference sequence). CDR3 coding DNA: TGTGCCAGCAGTTACGGGTCGGGAGCCGTCGGGGAGCTGTTTTTT. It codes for CASSYGSGAVGELFF.

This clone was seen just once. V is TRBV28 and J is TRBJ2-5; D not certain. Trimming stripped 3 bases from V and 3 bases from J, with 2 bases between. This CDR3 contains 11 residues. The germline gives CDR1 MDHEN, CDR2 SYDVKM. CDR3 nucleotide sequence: TGTGCCAGCAGTTTTAAAGAGACCCAGTACTTC. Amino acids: CASSFKETQYF.

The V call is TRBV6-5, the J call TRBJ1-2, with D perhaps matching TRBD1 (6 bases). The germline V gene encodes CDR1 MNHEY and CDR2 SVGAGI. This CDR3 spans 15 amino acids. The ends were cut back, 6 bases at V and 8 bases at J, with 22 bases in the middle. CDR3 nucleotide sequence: TGTGCCAGCAGCACACCGAGGGGACAACTAAGGGGCTACACCTTC. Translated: CASSTPRGQLRGYTF.

In DNA form, the CDR3 reads TGTGCCAGCAGCGTTGGACTAGCCAAAAACATTCAGTACTTC. Translated: CASSVGLAKNIQYF. The V and J genes are TRBV9 and TRBJ2-4, with D tentatively TRBD2 (5 bases). In germline, CDR1 is SGDLS, CDR2 YYNGEE. The CDR3 spans 14 residues. The V end lost 2 bases, the J end lost 0 bases, and 6 bases lay between the germline ends.

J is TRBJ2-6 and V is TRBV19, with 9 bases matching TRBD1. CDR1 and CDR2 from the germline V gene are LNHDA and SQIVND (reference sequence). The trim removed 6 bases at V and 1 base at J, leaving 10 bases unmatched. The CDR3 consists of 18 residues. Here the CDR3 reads CASSPLGQGTSGANVLTF. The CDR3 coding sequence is TGTGCCAGTAGCCCCTTGGGACAGGGTACATCTGGGGCCAACGTCCTGACTTTC.

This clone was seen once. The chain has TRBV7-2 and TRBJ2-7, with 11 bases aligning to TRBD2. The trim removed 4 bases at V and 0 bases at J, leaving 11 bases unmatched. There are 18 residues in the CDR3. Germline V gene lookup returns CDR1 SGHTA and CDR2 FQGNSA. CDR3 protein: CASSSNELAGVTSYEQYF. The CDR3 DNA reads TGTGCCAGCAGCTCAAATGAACTAGCGGGGGTTACCTCCTACGAGCAGTACTTC.

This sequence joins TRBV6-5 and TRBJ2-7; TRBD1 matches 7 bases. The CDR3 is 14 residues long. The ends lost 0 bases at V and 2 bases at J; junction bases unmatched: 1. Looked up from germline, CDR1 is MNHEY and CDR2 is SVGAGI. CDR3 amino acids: CASSYSRGPYEQYF. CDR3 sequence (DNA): TGTGCCAGCAGTTACTCTAGGGGGCCCTACGAGCAGTACTTC.

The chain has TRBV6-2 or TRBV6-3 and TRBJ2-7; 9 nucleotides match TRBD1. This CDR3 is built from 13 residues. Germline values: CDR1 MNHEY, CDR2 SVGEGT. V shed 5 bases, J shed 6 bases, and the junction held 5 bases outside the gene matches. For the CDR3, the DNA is TGTGCCAGCAGTGGGACAGGGACGGGCGAGCAGTACTTC. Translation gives CASSGTGTGEQYF.

CDR3 DNA sequence: TGCAGTGCACCGACAGGGGGCGAGCAGTACTTC. Translation gives CSAPTGGEQYF. The V and J genes are TRBV20-1 and TRBJ2-7; TRBD1 agrees at 9 bases. Germline CDR1 is DFQATT and CDR2 is SNEGSKA (reference sequence). The ends lost 6 bases at V and 6 bases at J; junction bases unmatched: 3. CDR3 length: 11 amino acids.

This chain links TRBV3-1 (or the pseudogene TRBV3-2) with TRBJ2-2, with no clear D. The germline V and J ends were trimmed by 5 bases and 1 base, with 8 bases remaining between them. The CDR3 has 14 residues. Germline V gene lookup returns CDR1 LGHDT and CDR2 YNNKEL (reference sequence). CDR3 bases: TGTGCCAGCAGCTACGGCGGGAACACCGGGGAGCTGTTTTTT. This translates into CASSYGGNTGELFF.

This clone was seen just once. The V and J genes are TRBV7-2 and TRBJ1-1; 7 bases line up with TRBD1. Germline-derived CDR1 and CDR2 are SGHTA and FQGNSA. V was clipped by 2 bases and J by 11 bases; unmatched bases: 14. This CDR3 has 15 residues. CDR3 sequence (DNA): TGTGCCAGCAGCTTACCTTACAGGGGCGGTAAATCGGCTTTCTTT. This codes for CASSLPYRGGKSAFF.

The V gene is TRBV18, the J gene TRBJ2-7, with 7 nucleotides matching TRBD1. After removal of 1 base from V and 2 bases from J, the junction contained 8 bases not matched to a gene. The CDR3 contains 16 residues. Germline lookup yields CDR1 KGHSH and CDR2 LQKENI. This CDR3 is CASSPRGQGETYEQYF. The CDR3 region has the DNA TGTGCCAGCTCACCACGGGGTCAGGGGGAAACCTACGAGCAGTACTTC.

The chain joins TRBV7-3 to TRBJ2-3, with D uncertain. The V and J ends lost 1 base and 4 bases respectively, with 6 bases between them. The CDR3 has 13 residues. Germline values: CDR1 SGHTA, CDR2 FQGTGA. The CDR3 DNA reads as TGTGCCAGCAGCTTAAGACGGGCAGATACGCAGTATTTT. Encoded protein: CASSLRRADTQYF.

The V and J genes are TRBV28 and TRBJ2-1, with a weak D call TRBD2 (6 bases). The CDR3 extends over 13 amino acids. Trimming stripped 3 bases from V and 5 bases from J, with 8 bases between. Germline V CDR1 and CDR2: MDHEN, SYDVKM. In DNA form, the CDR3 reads TGTGCCAGCAGTTTCAGACTAGACAATGAGCAGTTCTTC. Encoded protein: CASSFRLDNEQFF.

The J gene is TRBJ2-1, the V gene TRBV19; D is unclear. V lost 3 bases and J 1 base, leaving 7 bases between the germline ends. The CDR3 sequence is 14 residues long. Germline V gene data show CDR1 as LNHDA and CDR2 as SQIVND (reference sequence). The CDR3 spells CASSIAGSYNEQFF. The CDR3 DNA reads TGTGCCAGTAGTATTGCCGGGTCCTACAATGAGCAGTTCTTC.

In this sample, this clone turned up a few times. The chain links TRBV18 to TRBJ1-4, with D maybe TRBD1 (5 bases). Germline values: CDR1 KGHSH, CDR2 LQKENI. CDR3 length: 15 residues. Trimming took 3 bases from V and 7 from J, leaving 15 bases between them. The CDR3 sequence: CASSPGPPGGEKLFF. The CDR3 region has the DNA TGTGCCAGCTCACCCGGGCCTCCCGGGGGTGAAAAACTGTTTTTT.

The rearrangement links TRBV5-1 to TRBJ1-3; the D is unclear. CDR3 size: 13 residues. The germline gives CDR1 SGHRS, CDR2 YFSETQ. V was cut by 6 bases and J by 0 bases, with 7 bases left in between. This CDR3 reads CASNDNSGNTIYF. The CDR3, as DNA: TGCGCCAGCAACGACAACTCTGGAAACACCATATATTTT.

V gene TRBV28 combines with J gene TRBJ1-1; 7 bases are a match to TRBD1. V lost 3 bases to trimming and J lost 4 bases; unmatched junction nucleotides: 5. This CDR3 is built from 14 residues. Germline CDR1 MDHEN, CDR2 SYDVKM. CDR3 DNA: TGTGCCAGCAGTTTTGAGGGGGCGGGCACTGAAGCTTTCTTT. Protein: CASSFEGAGTEAFF.

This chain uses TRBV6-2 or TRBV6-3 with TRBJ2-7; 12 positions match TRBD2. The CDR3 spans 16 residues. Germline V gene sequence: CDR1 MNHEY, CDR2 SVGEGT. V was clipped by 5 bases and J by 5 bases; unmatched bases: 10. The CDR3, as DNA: TGTGCCAGCAGTCGACTAGCGGGAGAGATGAGAAACGAGCAGTACTTC. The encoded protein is CASSRLAGEMRNEQYF.

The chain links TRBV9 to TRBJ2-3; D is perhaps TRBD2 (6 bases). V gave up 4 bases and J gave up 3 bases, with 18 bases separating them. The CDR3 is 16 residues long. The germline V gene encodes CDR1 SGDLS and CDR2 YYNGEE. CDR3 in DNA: TGTGCCAGCAGCCCACCCGGACTATATAGGACAGATACGCAGTATTTT. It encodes CASSPPGLYRTDTQYF. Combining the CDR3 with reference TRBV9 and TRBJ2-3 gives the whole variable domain DSGVTQTPKHLITATGQRVTLRCSPRSGDLSVYWYQQSLDQGLQFLIQYYNGEERAKGNILERFSAQQFPDLHSELNLSSLELGDSALYFCASSPPGLYRTDTQYFGPGTRLTVL.

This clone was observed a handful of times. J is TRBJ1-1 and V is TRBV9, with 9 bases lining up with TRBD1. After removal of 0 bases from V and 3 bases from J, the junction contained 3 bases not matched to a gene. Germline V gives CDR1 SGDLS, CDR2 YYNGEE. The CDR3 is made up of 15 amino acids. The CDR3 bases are TGTGCCAGCAGCGTAGAAGGACAGGGGTACACTGAAGCTTTCTTT. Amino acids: CASSVEGQGYTEAFF.